The clone carrying this T cell receptor beta chain was seen a handful of times. Original data processing: Reference gene primers were amplified, and this amplification served to estimate nucleated cell counts. Only in-frame clones appear in the TCRdb table, and some are missing; sequencing was by immunoSEQ multiplex PCR. That table gives V, J and clone size, and the DNA gave D and trimming. The repertoire consists of more than 100,000 clones, with about 79% occurring once and the leading ten covering around 3.9%. This sample is part of a study of blood T cell repertoires in COVID-19. Turning to the study itself: COVID-19 samples from acute and convalescent phases originated in the United States, Italy and Spain. PBMCs, B-cell-depleted T cells, or T cells provided the cDNA or gDNA that made up the material.

The germline CDR1 and CDR2 sequences are MNHNY and SVGAGI (reference sequence). V shed 0 bases and J shed 6 bases, with 8 bases lying between them. The CDR3 is 13 residues long. This clonotype was sampled from a woman of 80 years or more with acute or convalescent COVID-19. The rearrangement uses TRBV6-6 and TRBJ1-1; D gene uncertain. The specimen sequenced was peripheral blood. The CDR3 region has the DNA TGTGCCAGCAGTTACTCGCCGGTTGCTGAAGCTTTCTTT. It yields the protein CASSYSPVAEAFF.